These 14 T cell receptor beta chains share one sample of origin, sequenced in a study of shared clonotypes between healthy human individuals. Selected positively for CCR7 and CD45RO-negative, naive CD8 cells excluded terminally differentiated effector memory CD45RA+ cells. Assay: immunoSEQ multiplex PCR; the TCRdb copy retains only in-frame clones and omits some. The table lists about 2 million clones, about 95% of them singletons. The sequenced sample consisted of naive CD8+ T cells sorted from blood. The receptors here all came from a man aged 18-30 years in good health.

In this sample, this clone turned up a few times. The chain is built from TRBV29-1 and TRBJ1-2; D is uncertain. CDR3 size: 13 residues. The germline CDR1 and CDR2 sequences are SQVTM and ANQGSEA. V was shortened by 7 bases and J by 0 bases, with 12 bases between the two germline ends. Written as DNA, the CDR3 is TGCAGCGGCTACAGCGGGACTAACTATGGCTACACCTTC. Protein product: CSGYSGTNYGYTF. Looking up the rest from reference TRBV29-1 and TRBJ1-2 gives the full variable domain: SAVISQKPSRDICQRGTSLTIQCQVDSQVTMMFWYRQQPGQSLTLIATANQGSEATYESGFVIDKFPISRPNLTFSTLTVSNMSPEDSSIYLCSGYSGTNYGYTFGSGTRLTVV.

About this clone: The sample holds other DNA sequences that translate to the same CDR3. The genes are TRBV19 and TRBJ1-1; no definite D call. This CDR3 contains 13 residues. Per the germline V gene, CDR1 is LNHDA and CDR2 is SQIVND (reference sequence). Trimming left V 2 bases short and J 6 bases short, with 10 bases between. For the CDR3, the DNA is TGTGCCAGTAGTATACTCGGGTCCGCTGAAGCTTTCTTT. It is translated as CASSILGSAEAFF.

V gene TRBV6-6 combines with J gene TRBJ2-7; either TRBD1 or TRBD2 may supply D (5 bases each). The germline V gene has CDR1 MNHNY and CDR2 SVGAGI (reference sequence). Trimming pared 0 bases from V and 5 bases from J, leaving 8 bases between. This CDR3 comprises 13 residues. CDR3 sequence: CASSYSGVDEQYF. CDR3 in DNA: TGTGCCAGCAGTTACTCGGGGGTAGACGAGCAGTACTTC.

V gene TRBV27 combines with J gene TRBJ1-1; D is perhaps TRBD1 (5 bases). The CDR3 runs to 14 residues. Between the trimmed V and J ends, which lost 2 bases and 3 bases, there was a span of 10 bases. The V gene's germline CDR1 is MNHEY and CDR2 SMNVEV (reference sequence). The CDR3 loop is CASSLGGVDTEAFF. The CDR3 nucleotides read TGTGCCAGCAGTTTAGGGGGGGTGGACACTGAAGCTTTCTTT.

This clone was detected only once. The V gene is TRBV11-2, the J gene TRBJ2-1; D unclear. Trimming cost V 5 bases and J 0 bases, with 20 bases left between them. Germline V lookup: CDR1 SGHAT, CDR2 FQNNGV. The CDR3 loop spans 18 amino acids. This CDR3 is CASSLVVPPVSSYNEQFF. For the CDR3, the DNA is TGTGCCAGCAGCCTAGTCGTGCCACCGGTAAGCTCCTACAATGAGCAGTTCTTC.

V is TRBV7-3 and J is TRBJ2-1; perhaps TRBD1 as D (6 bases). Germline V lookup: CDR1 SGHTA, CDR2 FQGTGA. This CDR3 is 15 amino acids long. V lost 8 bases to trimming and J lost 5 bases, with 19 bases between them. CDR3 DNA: TGTGCCAGCCAGAAACAGGGAAGTGGGAACAATGAGCAGTTCTTC. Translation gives CASQKQGSGNNEQFF. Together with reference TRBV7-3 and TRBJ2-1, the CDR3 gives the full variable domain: GAGVSQTPSNKVTEKGKYVELRCDPISGHTALYWYRQSLGQGPEFLIYFQGTGAADDSGLPNDRFFAVRPEGSVSTLKIQRTERGDSAVYLCASQKQGSGNNEQFFGPGTRLTVL.

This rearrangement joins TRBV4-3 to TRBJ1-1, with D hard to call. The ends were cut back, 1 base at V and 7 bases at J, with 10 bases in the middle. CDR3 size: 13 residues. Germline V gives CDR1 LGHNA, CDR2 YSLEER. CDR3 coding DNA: TGCGCCAGCAGCCAAGTTACAGAGAGTGAAGCTTTCTTT. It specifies CASSQVTESEAFF.

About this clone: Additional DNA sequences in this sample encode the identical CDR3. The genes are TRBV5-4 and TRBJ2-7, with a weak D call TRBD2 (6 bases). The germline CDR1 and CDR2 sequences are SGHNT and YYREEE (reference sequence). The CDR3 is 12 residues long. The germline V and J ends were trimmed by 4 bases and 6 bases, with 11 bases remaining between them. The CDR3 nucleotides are TGTGCCAGCAGCCTAGGAGGGGCCGAGCAGTACTTC. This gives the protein CASSLGGAEQYF.

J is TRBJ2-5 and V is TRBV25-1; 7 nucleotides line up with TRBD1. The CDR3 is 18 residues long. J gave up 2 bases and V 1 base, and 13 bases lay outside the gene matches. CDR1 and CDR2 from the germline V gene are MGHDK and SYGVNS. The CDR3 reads CASSESNLPGQYQETQYF. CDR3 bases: TGTGCCAGCAGTGAATCCAATCTCCCGGGACAGTATCAAGAGACCCAGTACTTC.

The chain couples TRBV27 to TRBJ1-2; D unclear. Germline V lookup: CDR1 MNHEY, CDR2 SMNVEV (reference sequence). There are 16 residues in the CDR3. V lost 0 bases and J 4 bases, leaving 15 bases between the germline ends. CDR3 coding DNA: TGTGCCAGCAGTTTATCGAGTACCGGGAAACTCTATGGCTACACCTTC. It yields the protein CASSLSSTGKLYGYTF.

The CDR3: CASSGTGGYGYTF. CDR3 nucleotide sequence: TGTGCCAGCAGCGGGACAGGGGGCTATGGCTACACCTTC. The chain joins TRBV7-8 to TRBJ1-2, with 11 bases aligning to TRBD1. Germline V gives CDR1 SGHVS, CDR2 FQNEAQ. CDR3 length: 13 amino acids. J gave up 4 bases and V 5 bases, and 0 bases lay outside the gene matches.

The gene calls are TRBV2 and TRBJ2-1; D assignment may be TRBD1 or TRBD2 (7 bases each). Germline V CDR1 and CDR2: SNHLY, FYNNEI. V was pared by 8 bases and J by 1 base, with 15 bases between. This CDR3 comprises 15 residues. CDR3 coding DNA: TGTGCCAGCGAAGGGGAGGGGGCATCCTACAATGAGCAGTTCTTC. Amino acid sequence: CASEGEGASYNEQFF.

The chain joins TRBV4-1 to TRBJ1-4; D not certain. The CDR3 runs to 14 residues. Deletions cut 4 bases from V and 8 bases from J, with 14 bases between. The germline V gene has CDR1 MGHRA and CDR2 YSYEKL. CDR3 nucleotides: TGCGCCAGCAGCCGGGTGGGGATCTGGGAAAAACTGTTTTTT. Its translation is CASSRVGIWEKLFF.

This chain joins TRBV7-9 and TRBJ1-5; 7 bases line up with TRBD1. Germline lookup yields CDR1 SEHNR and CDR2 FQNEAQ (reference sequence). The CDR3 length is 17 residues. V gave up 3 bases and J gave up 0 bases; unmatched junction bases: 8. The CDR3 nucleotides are TGTGCCAGCAGCTTCATAGGGGGCCCTTATAGCAATCAGCCCCAGCATTTT. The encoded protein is CASSFIGGPYSNQPQHF.